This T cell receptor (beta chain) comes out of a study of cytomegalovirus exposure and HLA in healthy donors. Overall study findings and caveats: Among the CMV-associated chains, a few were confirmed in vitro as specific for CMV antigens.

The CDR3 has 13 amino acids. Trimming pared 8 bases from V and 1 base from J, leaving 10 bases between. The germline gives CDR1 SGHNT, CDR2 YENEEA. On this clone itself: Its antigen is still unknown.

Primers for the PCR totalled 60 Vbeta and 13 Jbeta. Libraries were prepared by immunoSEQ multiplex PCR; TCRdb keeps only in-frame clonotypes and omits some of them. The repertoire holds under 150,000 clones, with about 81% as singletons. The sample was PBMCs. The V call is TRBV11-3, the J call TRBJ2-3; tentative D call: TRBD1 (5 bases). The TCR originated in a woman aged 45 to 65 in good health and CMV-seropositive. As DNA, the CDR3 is TGTGCCAGCGGTACAGGCCGCACAGATACGCAGTATTTT. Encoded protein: CASGTGRTDTQYF.